These 2 T cell receptor beta chains originate from one sample sequenced in a study of post-analysis software for immune sequencing data. No antigen has been assigned to these receptors. Study conclusions and caveats: Five or six TRBV segments, including TRBV5-6, TRBV5-1 and TRBV20-1, were more frequent in patients than controls.

Prepared libraries of TCR beta cDNA carried unique molecular identifiers. MiXCR, run by TCRdb on the PCR reads, gives a single entry per CDR3 protein. The data hold over 250,000 distinct CDR3 sequences, with 30% to 45% observed a single time. Specimen: blood. These receptors all come from a girl aged 5 to 17 with multiple sclerosis.

This clonotype was detected ten times or more. The rearrangement uses TRBV29-1 and TRBJ2-5; 8 bases fit TRBD1. V lost 8 bases and J lost 5; bases outside the gene matches: 13. The CDR3 extends over 14 amino acids. CDR1 is SQVTM, CDR2 ANQGSEA, per germline. In DNA, the CDR3 is TGCAGCATTCCGGACAGGGCCTCTTTGGAGACCCAGTACTTC. As protein: CSIPDRASLETQYF.

Worth noting for this clonotype: A much more abundant neighbour one base away suggests this may be a read error. This sequence joins TRBV5-1 and TRBJ2-4; 7 bases map to TRBD2. Unmatched junction bases numbered 4, after V lost 0 bases and J lost 10 bases. The CDR3 is 13 amino acids. CDR1 is SGHRS, CDR2 YFSETQ, per germline. CDR3 DNA sequence: TGCGCCAGCAGCTTGGCCGGGAGGAAAATTCAGTACTTC. Its protein product is CASSLAGRKIQYF. The variable domain in full, with the rest retrieved from reference TRBV5-1 and TRBJ2-4, is KAGVTQTPRYLIKTRGQQVTLSCSPISGHRSVSWYQQTPGQGLQFLFEYFSETQRNKGNFPGRFSGRQFSNSRSEMNVSTLELGDSALYLCASSLAGRKIQYFGAGTRLSVL.